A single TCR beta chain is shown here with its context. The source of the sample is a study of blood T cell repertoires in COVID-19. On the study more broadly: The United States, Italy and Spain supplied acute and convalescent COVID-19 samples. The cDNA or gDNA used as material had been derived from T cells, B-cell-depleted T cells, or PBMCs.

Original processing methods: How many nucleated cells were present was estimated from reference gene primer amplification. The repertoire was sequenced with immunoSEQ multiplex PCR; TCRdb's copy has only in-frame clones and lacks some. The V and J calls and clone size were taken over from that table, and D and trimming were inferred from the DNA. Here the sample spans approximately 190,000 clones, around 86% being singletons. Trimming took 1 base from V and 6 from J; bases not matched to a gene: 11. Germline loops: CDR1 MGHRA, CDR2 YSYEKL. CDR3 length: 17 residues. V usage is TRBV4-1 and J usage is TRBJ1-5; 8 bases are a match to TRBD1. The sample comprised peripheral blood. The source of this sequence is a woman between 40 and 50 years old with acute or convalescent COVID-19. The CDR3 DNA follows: TGCGCCAGCAGCCAAGTCCCAGGGGGCGGGTACGGTCAGCCCCAGCATTTT. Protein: CASSQVPGGGYGQPQHF.